The T cell receptor beta chain described here comes from a study of blood T cell repertoires in COVID-19. Repertoires were generated with immunoSEQ multiplex PCR, while TCRdb's copy carries only in-frame clones and drops some. The sample has about 47,000 clones, roughly 83% seen once. Trimming removed 2 bases from V and 5 bases from J, with 19 bases in between. Germline values: CDR1 MNHEY, CDR2 SVGEGT. This CDR3 region has 17 residues. Material: peripheral blood. The genes are TRBV6-2 or TRBV6-3 and TRBJ1-5; weak D call: TRBD1 (5 bases). The clonotype comes from a man aged 50-59 years with acute or convalescent COVID-19. The CDR3 DNA reads TGTGCCAGCAGTTACCCCCTCCCTACAGGCTCCCATCAGCCCCAGCATTTT. Translating it yields CASSYPLPTGSHQPQHF.